Below are 3 T cell receptor beta chains sequenced from a single sample in a study of response to subunit inactivated influenza vaccine. TCRdb redid the calling of the RT-PCR reads with MiXCR, one entry per CDR3 protein. The sample yields 590,000 or so distinct CDR3 sequences, approximately 14% seen once. The material sequenced was PBMCs from blood, taken roughly 15 days before vaccination. The receptors originated from a man in his forties or fifties who received an inactivated influenza vaccine.

There are a few counts of this clonotype. The genes are TRBV15 and TRBJ2-7; 13 nucleotides match TRBD2. The CDR3 contains 15 residues. The V gene's germline CDR1 is LNHNV and CDR2 YYDKDF (reference sequence). With 2 bases clipped from V and 5 bases from J, the junction kept 3 bases outside the gene matches. The CDR3 reads CATSRWTSGSHEQYF. DNA for the CDR3: TGTGCCACCAGCAGATGGACTAGCGGGAGCCACGAGCAGTACTTC.

The CDR3 spells CSAIRDTQYQETQYF. CDR3 bases: TGCAGTGCTATCCGGGACACTCAGTACCAAGAGACCCAGTACTTC. The rearrangement joins TRBV20-1 to TRBJ2-5, with D maybe TRBD1 (6 bases). Trimming took off 4 bases at V and 0 bases at J, with 15 bases between the two ends. The CDR3 is 15 residues long. CDR1 and CDR2 from the germline V gene are DFQATT and SNEGSKA (reference sequence).

V is TRBV4-3 and J is TRBJ2-1; tentative D call: TRBD2 (7 bases). The CDR3 sequence is 13 residues long. V lost 5 bases to trimming and J lost 8 bases, with 13 bases between them. The germline CDR1 and CDR2 sequences are LGHNA and YSLEER. CDR3 DNA: TGCGCCAGCAGCTGGAGGGGGGGGGATGAGCAGTTCTTC. Translating it yields CASSWRGGDEQFF.